Presented here are 27 T cell receptor beta chains from one specimen sequenced in a study of blood T cell repertoires in COVID-19. Profiled with immunoSEQ multiplex PCR; TCRdb holds only in-frame clones, not every one. The sample lists tens of thousands of clones, roughly four fifths occurring once. Sequencing was carried out using peripheral blood. These TCRs come from an elderly woman with active or convalescent COVID-19.

The genes are TRBV30 and TRBJ1-2; 8 bases align to TRBD1. Losses at the gene ends were 2 bases for V and 7 bases for J; bases not matched to a gene: 6. This CDR3 is built from 13 residues. Germline loops: CDR1 GTSNPN, CDR2 SVGIG (reference sequence). The CDR3 loop reads CAWSHRGIGGYTF. CDR3 DNA sequence: TGTGCCTGGAGTCACAGGGGGATTGGTGGCTACACCTTC. The full variable domain, rest sourced from reference TRBV30 and TRBJ1-2, is SQTIHQWPATLVQPVGSPLSLECTVEGTSNPNLYWYRQAAGRGLQLLFYSVGIGQISSEVPQNLSASRPQDRQFILSSKKLLLSDSGFYLCAWSHRGIGGYTFGSGTRLTVV.

The chain uses TRBV30 and TRBJ2-3, with D possibly being TRBD1 (5 bases). The CDR3 runs 15 residues. Per germline, CDR1 GTSNPN and CDR2 SVGIG (reference sequence). Trimming took off 2 bases at V and 0 bases at J, with 12 bases between the two ends. CDR3 loop: CAWSLTGASTDTQYF. For the CDR3, the DNA is TGTGCCTGGAGTCTAACTGGGGCTAGCACAGATACGCAGTATTTT.

This clone was picked up one time. The rearrangement uses TRBV6-5 and TRBJ2-4, with TRBD1 matching 7 bases. Unmatched junction bases numbered 6, after V lost 10 bases and J lost 6 bases. Germline CDR1 and CDR2: MNHEY and SVGAGI. This CDR3 is built from 12 residues. The CDR3 DNA reads TGTGCCACCAGGACAGGATTAAACATTCAGTACTTC. It translates to CATRTGLNIQYF.

The chain recombines TRBV19 with TRBJ1-6, with D unclear. V lost 5 bases and J 0 bases, leaving 26 bases between the germline ends. The CDR3 loop spans 21 amino acids. CDR1 is LNHDA and CDR2 is SQIVND in the germline V gene (reference sequence). The CDR3 DNA follows: TGTGCCAGTAGTCTGCTCGGGGTAGGGCGGCAACTTAGCTCCTATAATTCACCCCTCCACTTT. Translation gives CASSLLGVGRQLSSYNSPLHF.

The genes are TRBV12-3 or TRBV12-4 and TRBJ1-2, with no clear D. The CDR3 sequence is 11 residues long. V was cut by 3 bases and J by 8 bases, with 7 bases left in between. CDR3 protein: CASSFNAGYTF. The CDR3 region has the DNA TGTGCCAGCAGTTTCAACGCGGGCTACACCTTC.

DNA of the CDR3: TGTGCCAGCAGCCGGACAGGAGCTAGCACAGATACGCAGTATTTT. It is translated as CASSRTGASTDTQYF. V gene TRBV14 combines with J gene TRBJ2-3, with TRBD1 matching 7 bases. Per the germline V gene, CDR1 is SGHDN and CDR2 is FVKESK. V trimming: 4 bases; J trimming: 0 bases; junction bases outside the gene matches: 4. The CDR3 is made up of 15 amino acids.

The J gene is TRBJ1-6, the V gene TRBV19; 9 positions match TRBD1. Germline-derived CDR1 and CDR2 are LNHDA and SQIVND (reference sequence). V shed 2 bases, J shed 10 bases, and the junction held 9 bases outside the gene matches. CDR3 size: 16 residues. The CDR3 region is CASSITGQGLMSPLHF. The CDR3 nucleotides are TGTGCCAGTAGTATAACGGGACAGGGCCTGATGTCACCCCTCCACTTT.

The V call is TRBV7-2, the J call TRBJ2-3, with 8 positions matching TRBD1. This CDR3 contains 14 residues. Looked up from germline, CDR1 is SGHTA and CDR2 is FQGNSA. V was pared by 8 bases and J by 6 bases, with 10 bases of the junction left unmatched. The chain's CDR3 is CASGEQGAPDTQYF. Written as DNA, the CDR3 is TGTGCCAGCGGGGAGCAGGGGGCCCCGGATACGCAGTATTTT.

V usage is TRBV5-1 and J usage is TRBJ2-7; the D is unclear. The CDR3 consists of 14 residues. Germline V gives CDR1 SGHRS, CDR2 YFSETQ. Trimming removed 1 base from V and 5 bases from J, with 13 bases in between. Here the CDR3 DNA reads TGCGCCAGCAGCTTGTTCGCCAGTGCAAACGAGCAGTACTTC. Protein product: CASSLFASANEQYF.

The genes are TRBV15 and TRBJ1-1; TRBD1 agrees at 11 bases. J lost 4 bases, V lost 2 bases, and 3 bases had no gene match. This CDR3 spans 15 amino acids. CDR1 LNHNV and CDR2 YYDKDF come from the germline V gene (reference sequence). This chain's CDR3 is CATSRLGTGGTEAFF. The CDR3, as DNA: TGTGCCACCAGCAGACTCGGGACAGGGGGCACTGAAGCTTTCTTT.

The gene calls are TRBV28 and TRBJ1-2, with 7 bases matching TRBD1. Germline CDR1 reads MDHEN; CDR2 reads SYDVKM. V lost 8 bases and J lost 4; bases outside the gene matches: 4. CDR3 length: 12 amino acids. CDR3 sequence: CASQTGLYGYTF. The CDR3 nucleotides read TGTGCCAGCCAGACAGGGCTCTATGGCTACACCTTC.

The chain links TRBV5-6 to TRBJ2-3, with 12 bases that match TRBD2. The V and J ends lost 4 bases and 1 base, in that order; junction bases with no gene match: 4. Germline values: CDR1 SGHDT, CDR2 YYEEEE. The CDR3 consists of 16 residues. Here the CDR3 reads CASSLRTSGGTDTQYF. CDR3 DNA sequence: TGTGCCAGCAGCCTTCGGACTAGCGGGGGCACAGATACGCAGTATTTT.

The genes are TRBV11-3 and TRBJ1-6; a possible D gene is TRBD1 (5 bases). Trimming removed 2 bases at V and 2 bases at J, with 19 bases between. Germline V gene sequence: CDR1 SGHNT, CDR2 YENEEA. The CDR3 is 19 amino acids. CDR3 DNA sequence: TGTGCCAGCAGCTTAAGGCAGGGCTTTTCTATTCCCTATAATTCACCCCTCCACTTT. It yields the protein CASSLRQGFSIPYNSPLHF.

This clone was detected once. V and J are TRBV18 and TRBJ2-2, with D unclear. The V and J ends lost 3 bases and 1 base respectively, with 9 bases between them. This CDR3 comprises 15 residues. Germline CDR1 KGHSH, CDR2 LQKENI. CDR3: CASSPSPGNTGELFF. In DNA, the CDR3 is TGTGCCAGCTCACCCAGTCCAGGGAACACCGGGGAGCTGTTTTTT.

This clone was recorded a few times. The chain uses TRBV5-4 and TRBJ1-1; D might be TRBD1 (6 bases). V was clipped by 4 bases and J by 5 bases, with 12 bases between them. CDR1 and CDR2 (germline): SGHNT, YYREEE (reference sequence). The CDR3 covers 13 residues. CDR3 nucleotides: TGTGCCAGCAGCGTGGTAGGGGGAACTGAAGCTTTCTTT. Translation gives CASSVVGGTEAFF.

The J gene is TRBJ2-5, the V gene TRBV2; 8 nucleotides align to TRBD2. The CDR3 sequence is 14 residues long. Germline assignment: CDR1 SNHLY and CDR2 FYNNEI. With V trimmed by 4 bases and J by 3 bases, 4 bases remained unmatched. The CDR3 region is CASSGNSGEETQYF. CDR3 nucleotide sequence: TGTGCCAGCAGTGGTAATAGCGGGGAAGAGACCCAGTACTTC. The complete variable domain, with remaining parts taken from reference TRBV2 and TRBJ2-5, reads EPEVTQTPSHQVTQMGQEVILRCVPISNHLYFYWYRQILGQKVEFLVSFYNNEISEKSEIFDDQFSVERPDGSNFTLKIRSTKLEDSAMYFCASSGNSGEETQYFGPGTRLLVL.

This rearrangement joins TRBV3-1 (or the pseudogene TRBV3-2) to TRBJ2-5, with D possibly TRBD2 on 6 matching bases. The V gene lost 3 bases and the J gene lost 1 base, with 30 bases spanning the gap. Per germline, CDR1 LGHDT and CDR2 YNNKEL (reference sequence). CDR3 length: 21 amino acids. The CDR3 is CASSQPGSGDSPRSPQETQYF. CDR3 sequence (DNA): TGTGCCAGCAGCCAGCCGGGATCGGGGGACTCCCCCCGCTCGCCCCAAGAGACCCAGTACTTC.

The chain carries TRBV5-8 and TRBJ1-6; TRBD1 is a possible D gene (5 bases). Trimming removed 2 bases at V and 9 bases at J, with 12 bases between. This CDR3 has 14 amino acids. Germline CDR1 reads SGHTS; CDR2 reads YDEGEE. The CDR3 DNA reads as TGTGCCAGCAGCTTATCCCTAAGGGGTTCACCCCTCCACTTT. It specifies CASSLSLRGSPLHF.

This sequence joins TRBV7-8 and TRBJ1-3, with a tentative D call TRBD1 (6 bases). CDR3 length: 17 amino acids. The ends were cut back, 5 bases at V and 0 bases at J, with 17 bases in the middle. Per the germline V gene, CDR1 is SGHVS and CDR2 is FQNEAQ. CDR3 region: CASSGTRGLLSGNTIYF. For the CDR3, the DNA is TGTGCCAGCAGCGGCACCAGGGGTTTACTCTCTGGAAACACCATATATTTT.

The V call is TRBV10-2, the J call TRBJ2-1, with 8 bases matching TRBD1. CDR3 size: 14 residues. V shed 4 bases and J 6 bases; nucleotides not matched to a gene: 5. CDR1 is WSHSY, CDR2 SAAADI, per germline. The CDR3 nucleotides read TGCGCCAGCAGTGGCCATACAGGGGGCAATGAGCAGTTCTTC. Amino acid sequence: CASSGHTGGNEQFF.

DNA for the CDR3: TGCGCCAGCAGCCTGGGGACAGGGGATAACACCGGGGAGCTGTTTTTT. It translates to CASSLGTGDNTGELFF. The rearrangement uses TRBV5-1 and TRBJ2-2; 10 positions agree with TRBD1. CDR1 is SGHRS, CDR2 YFSETQ, per germline. This CDR3 has 16 residues. V was clipped by 4 bases and J by 2 bases; unmatched bases: 5.

This clone was seen more than once but under ten times. The chain couples TRBV25-1 to TRBJ1-6, with no clear D. The V end lost 10 bases, the J end lost 9 bases, and 16 bases lay between the germline ends. CDR1 is MGHDK, CDR2 SYGVNS, per germline. This CDR3 spans 13 amino acids. CDR3 nucleotides: TGTGCCACTTTAGAGGGTCTCGGTTCACCCCTCCACTTT. Translation: CATLEGLGSPLHF.

This chain uses TRBV6-5 with TRBJ2-7, with unresolved D. The CDR3 covers 11 residues. Per the germline V gene, CDR1 is MNHEY and CDR2 is SVGAGI. V was cut by 7 bases and J by 3 bases, with 7 bases left in between. The CDR3 DNA reads as TGTGCCAGCACCGCAGACTACGAGCAGTACTTC. It yields the protein CASTADYEQYF.

The chain couples TRBV2 to TRBJ2-7; 7 nucleotides match TRBD1. V lost 7 bases and J lost 3; bases outside the gene matches: 9. This CDR3 has 14 amino acids. CDR1 and CDR2 (germline): SNHLY, FYNNEI. Written as DNA, the CDR3 is TGTGCCAGCACCGGTGGGGACAGAGACTACGAGCAGTACTTC. This sequence encodes CASTGGDRDYEQYF. Full variable domain (outside the CDR3, taken from reference TRBV2 and TRBJ2-7): EPEVTQTPSHQVTQMGQEVILRCVPISNHLYFYWYRQILGQKVEFLVSFYNNEISEKSEIFDDQFSVERPDGSNFTLKIRSTKLEDSAMYFCASTGGDRDYEQYFGPGTRLTVT.

The rearrangement links TRBV6-5 to TRBJ1-6, with 9 bases that match TRBD1. The length of the CDR3 is 15 residues. With V trimmed by 6 bases and J by 6 bases, 6 bases remained unmatched. Germline-derived CDR1 and CDR2 are MNHEY and SVGAGI. The CDR3 DNA reads TGTGCCAGCAGAAAACAGGGGGCAGGTAATTCACCCCTCCACTTT. It codes for CASRKQGAGNSPLHF.

The rearrangement joins TRBV2 to TRBJ1-5, with TRBD1 as a possible D gene (5 bases). Trimming stripped 4 bases from V and 6 bases from J, with 16 bases between. The CDR3 is 15 amino acids. CDR1 and CDR2 (germline): SNHLY, FYNNEI. CDR3 in DNA: TGTGCCAGCAGTGCCTCCGCCGGGGGGACTCAGCCCCAGCATTTT. It encodes CASSASAGGTQPQHF.

V usage is TRBV6-5 and J usage is TRBJ2-5; 9 bases map to TRBD1. Unmatched junction bases numbered 8, after V lost 1 base and J lost 5 bases. The CDR3 has 16 residues. CDR1 is MNHEY and CDR2 is SVGAGI in the germline V gene. The CDR3 region has the DNA TGTGCCAGCAGTTACTATTCCGGGACAGGGAAGGAGACCCAGTACTTC. Its protein product is CASSYYSGTGKETQYF.